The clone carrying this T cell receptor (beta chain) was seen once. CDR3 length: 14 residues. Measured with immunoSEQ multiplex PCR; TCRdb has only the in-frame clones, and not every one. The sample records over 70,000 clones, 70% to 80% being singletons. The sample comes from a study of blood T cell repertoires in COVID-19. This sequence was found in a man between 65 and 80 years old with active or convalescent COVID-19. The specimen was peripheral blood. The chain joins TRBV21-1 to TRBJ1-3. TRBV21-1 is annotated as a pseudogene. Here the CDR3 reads CASSKRSSGNTIYF. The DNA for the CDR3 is TGTGCCAGCAGCAAGCGGAGCTCTGGAAACACCATATATTTT.